The 14 T cell receptor beta chains given below trace back to one sample, sequenced in a study of CD8+CD57+ T cells in acquired aplastic anemia. Sequenced patients had shown CD8+CD57+ cell expansion by flow cytometry. TCR beta VDJ combinations and CDR3 sequences were profiled from genomic DNA. TCRdb ran MiXCR on the reads and lists one entry per CDR3 protein. Here the sample spans approximately 260,000 distinct CDR3 sequences, 70% to 85% being singletons. The sample comprised sorted CD4+, CD8+, or CD8+CD57+ T cells (not recorded which) from PBMCs. Every receptor here comes from a human donor with aplastic anemia.

The gene calls are TRBV7-8 and TRBJ2-7; 7 bases line up with TRBD2. The CDR3 consists of 15 residues. The germline V gene encodes CDR1 SGHVS and CDR2 FQNEAQ. V shed 0 bases, J shed 13 bases, and the junction held 15 bases outside the gene matches. The chain's CDR3 is CASSLAGGPDKQYYV. The CDR3, as DNA: TGTGCCAGCAGCTTAGCGGGAGGGCCCGATAAGCAGTATTACGTC.

As for this clonotype: One end of the junction varies from germline; a read error may be responsible. The V call is TRBV20-1, the J call TRBJ2-2, with D possibly matching TRBD2 (7 bases). This CDR3 has 15 residues. Germline CDR1 is DFQATT and CDR2 is SNEGSKA (reference sequence). The CDR3 DNA reads as TGCAGTGCTAAACGGGGGGCGGGATGGACCGGGGAGCTGCTTTTT. It codes for CSAKRGAGWTGELLF.

This clonotype was picked up one time. The V call is TRBV20-1, the J call TRBJ1-2, with TRBD1 matching 7 bases. The CDR3 runs 12 residues. V lost 2 bases and J lost 3; bases outside the gene matches: 0. Germline V gene data show CDR1 as DFQATT and CDR2 as SNEGSKA (reference sequence). Here the CDR3 DNA reads TGCAGTGCTAGACAGGGGGACTATGGCTACACCTTC. This sequence encodes CSARQGDYGYTF.

The chain recombines TRBV14 with TRBJ2-7; D is uncertain. The CDR3 is 14 amino acids. From germline, CDR1 is SGHDN and CDR2 FVKESK. The ends were cut back, 4 bases at V and 2 bases at J, with 12 bases in the middle. In DNA, the CDR3 is TGTGCCAGCAGCCCTAGGACGGAAACCTACGAGCAGTACTTC. It specifies CASSPRTETYEQYF.

A word on this clonotype: Germline and junction disagree at one end, which may indicate a read error. This chain uses TRBV7-2 with TRBJ2-3; 7 nucleotides align to TRBD1. The CDR3 has 14 residues. CDR1 and CDR2 from the germline V gene are SGHTA and FQGNSA. CDR3 DNA: TGTGCCAGCAGCTTTCATCGAGGTGGGACAGCCCTTTCTTTT. It translates to CASSFHRGGTALSF.

The chain carries TRBV9 and TRBJ1-2; D might be TRBD1 (5 bases). CDR1 SGDLS and CDR2 YYNGEE come from the germline V gene. With 3 bases removed from V and 8 bases from J, the gap between germline ends came to 23 bases. The CDR3 runs 16 residues. CDR3: CASSATGTPGKKGYTF. The CDR3 DNA reads TGTGCCAGCAGCGCAACCGGGACCCCAGGCAAAAAAGGCTACACCTTC.

This clonotype has only one observation. The germline gene is not matched at one end of the junction; a read error may be the cause. This chain links TRBV7-8 with TRBJ1-5; 7 bases are shared with TRBD1. In germline, CDR1 is SGHVS, CDR2 FQNEAQ. The CDR3 extends over 13 amino acids. Here the CDR3 reads CASSLDLTGPTQF. The CDR3 bases are TGCGCCAGCAGCTTAGATCTGACAGGGCCCACGCAATTT.

The chain links TRBV5-8 to TRBJ2-1; D gene unclear. The CDR3 is 14 amino acids. V lost 4 bases to trimming and J lost 8 bases, with 16 bases between them. Per germline, CDR1 SGHTS and CDR2 YDEGEE. The DNA of the CDR3 is TGTGCCAGCAGCCATCCCTATACTTGGGATGAGCAGTTCTTC. It translates to CASSHPYTWDEQFF.

Concerning this clonotype itself: Because it lacks the conserved phenylalanine or tryptophan at the end, this CDR3 is likely a read error. The DNA is left out, because the CDR3 cannot be placed on it with certainty; the CDR3 is given as TCRdb lists it. The chain uses TRBV2 and TRBJ2-3; whether TRBD2, the table's D call, matches the DNA was not checked. Per germline, CDR1 SNHLY and CDR2 FYNNEI. Inclusive of both ends, the CDR3 amounts to 14 amino acids. This CDR3 is CASSYAGSHEQFFG.

This sequence joins TRBV5-6 and TRBJ2-2; D is possibly TRBD1 or TRBD2 (6 bases each). CDR3 length: 15 residues. CDR1 and CDR2 from the germline V gene are SGHDT and YYEEEE. V lost 0 bases and J lost 6, with 12 bases in between. The CDR3 is CASSLERGAPGELFF. DNA for the CDR3: TGTGCCAGCAGCTTGGAGAGGGGGGCACCCGGGGAGCTGTTTTTT.

On this clonotype: At one end the junction does not follow the germline gene, possibly because of a read error. The chain uses TRBV9 and TRBJ2-5; TRBD2 agrees at 8 bases. The CDR3 is 14 amino acids. Germline-derived CDR1 and CDR2 are SGDLS and YYNGEE. CDR3 nucleotides: TGTGCCACCAGCAGAGGCGGGGGGCATGAGACCCACTACTTC. Its protein is CATSRGGGHETHYF.

This rearrangement joins TRBV7-9 to TRBJ2-1; 10 nucleotides agree with TRBD2. With 3 bases clipped from V and 7 bases from J, the junction kept 9 bases outside the gene matches. CDR3 size: 16 residues. Germline loops: CDR1 SEHNR, CDR2 FQNEAQ (reference sequence). CDR3 DNA: TGTGCCAGCAGCTTTCAAAGAAGCGGGAGGGCAAATGAGCAGTTCTTC. It specifies CASSFQRSGRANEQFF.

The rearrangement joins TRBV11-2 to TRBJ2-3; D call uncertain. This CDR3 comprises 15 residues. V lost 8 bases to trimming and J lost 2 bases, with 17 bases between them. Per germline, CDR1 SGHAT and CDR2 FQNNGV. CDR3 sequence reads: CASQVWARTTDTQYF. Here the CDR3 DNA reads TGTGCCAGCCAGGTGTGGGCGCGCACCACAGATACGCAGTATTTT.

The rearrangement uses TRBV7-2 and TRBJ2-2, with D tentatively TRBD1 (6 bases). The CDR3 is 15 residues long. Germline CDR1 SGHTA, CDR2 FQGNSA. V was pared by 2 bases and J by 4 bases, with 11 bases between. The CDR3 is CASSLRGLPTGELFF. The CDR3 bases are TGTGCCAGCAGCTTAAGGGGGTTGCCCACCGGGGAGCTGTTTTTT.